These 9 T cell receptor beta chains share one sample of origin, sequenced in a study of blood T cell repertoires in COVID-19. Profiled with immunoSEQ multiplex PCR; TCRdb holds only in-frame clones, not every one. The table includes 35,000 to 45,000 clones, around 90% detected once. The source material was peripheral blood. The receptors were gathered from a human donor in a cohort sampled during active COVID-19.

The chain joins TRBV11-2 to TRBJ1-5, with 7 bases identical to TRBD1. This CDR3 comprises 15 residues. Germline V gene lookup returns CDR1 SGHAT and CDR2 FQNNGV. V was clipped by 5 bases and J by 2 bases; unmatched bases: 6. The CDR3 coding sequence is TGTGCCAGCAGCGCCTCCGGGACAGGCAATCAGCCCCAGCATTTT. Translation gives CASSASGTGNQPQHF.

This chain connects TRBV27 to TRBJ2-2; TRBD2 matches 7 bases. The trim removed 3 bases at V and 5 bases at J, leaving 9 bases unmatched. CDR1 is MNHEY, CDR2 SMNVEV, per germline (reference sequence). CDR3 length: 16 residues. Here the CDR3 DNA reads TGTGCCAGCAGTTTCGGGCTAGCGGTCCGGACCGGGGAGCTGTTTTTT. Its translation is CASSFGLAVRTGELFF.

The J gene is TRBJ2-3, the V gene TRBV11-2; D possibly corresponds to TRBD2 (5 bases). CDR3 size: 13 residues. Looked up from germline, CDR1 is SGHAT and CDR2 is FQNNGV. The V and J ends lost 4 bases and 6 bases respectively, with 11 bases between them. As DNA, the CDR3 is TGTGCCAGCAGCTGGCGAACGGGGGATACGCAGTATTTT. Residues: CASSWRTGDTQYF.

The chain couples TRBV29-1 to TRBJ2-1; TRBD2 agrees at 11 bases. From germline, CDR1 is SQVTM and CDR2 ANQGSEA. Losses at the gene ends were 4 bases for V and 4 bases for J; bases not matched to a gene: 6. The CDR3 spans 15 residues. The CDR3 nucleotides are TGCAGCGTTGCTGGCACTAGCGGGGGATACAATGAGCAGTTCTTC. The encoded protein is CSVAGTSGGYNEQFF.

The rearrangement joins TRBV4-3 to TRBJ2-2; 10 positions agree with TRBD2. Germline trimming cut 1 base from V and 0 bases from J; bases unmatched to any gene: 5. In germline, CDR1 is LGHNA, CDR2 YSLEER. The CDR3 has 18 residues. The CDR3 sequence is CASSQALAGEANTGELFF. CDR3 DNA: TGCGCCAGCAGCCAAGCCCTAGCGGGAGAGGCGAACACCGGGGAGCTGTTTTTT.

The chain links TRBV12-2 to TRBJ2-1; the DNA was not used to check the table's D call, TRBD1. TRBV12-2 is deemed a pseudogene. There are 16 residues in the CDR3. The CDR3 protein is CASRLARDSSYNEQFF. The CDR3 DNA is TGTGCAAGTCGCTTAGCCCGGGACAGCTCCTACAATGAGCAGTTCTTC.

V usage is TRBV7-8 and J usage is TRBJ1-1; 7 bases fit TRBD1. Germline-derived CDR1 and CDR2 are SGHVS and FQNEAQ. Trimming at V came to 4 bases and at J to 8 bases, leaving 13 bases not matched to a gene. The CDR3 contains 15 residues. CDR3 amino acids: CASSWSTGMSKEAFF. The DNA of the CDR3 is TGTGCCAGCAGCTGGTCGACAGGGATGAGTAAGGAAGCTTTCTTT.

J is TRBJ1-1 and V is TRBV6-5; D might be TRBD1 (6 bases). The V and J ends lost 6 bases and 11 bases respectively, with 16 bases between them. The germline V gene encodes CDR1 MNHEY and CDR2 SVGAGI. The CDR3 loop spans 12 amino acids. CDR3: CASRSSDRLAFF. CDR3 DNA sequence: TGTGCCAGCAGATCTTCCGACAGGCTTGCTTTCTTT.

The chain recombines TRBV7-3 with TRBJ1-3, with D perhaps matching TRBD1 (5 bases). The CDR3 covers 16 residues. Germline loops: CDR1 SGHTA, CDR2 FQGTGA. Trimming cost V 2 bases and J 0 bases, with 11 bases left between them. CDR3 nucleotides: TGTGCCAGCAGCTTAGGGGCGGTAGCCTCTGGAAACACCATATATTTT. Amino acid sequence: CASSLGAVASGNTIYF.